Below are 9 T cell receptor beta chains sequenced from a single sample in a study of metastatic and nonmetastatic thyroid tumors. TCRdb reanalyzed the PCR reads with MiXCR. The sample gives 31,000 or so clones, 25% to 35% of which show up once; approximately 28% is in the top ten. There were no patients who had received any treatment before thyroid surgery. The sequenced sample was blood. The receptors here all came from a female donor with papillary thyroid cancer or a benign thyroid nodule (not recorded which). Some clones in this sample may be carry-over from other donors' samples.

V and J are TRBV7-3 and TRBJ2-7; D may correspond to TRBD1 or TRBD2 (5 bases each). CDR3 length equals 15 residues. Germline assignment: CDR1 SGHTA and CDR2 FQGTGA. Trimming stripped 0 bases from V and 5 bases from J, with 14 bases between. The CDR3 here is CASSLTSGHIHEQYF. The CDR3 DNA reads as TGTGCCAGCAGCTTAACTTCGGGGCATATCCACGAGCAGTACTTC. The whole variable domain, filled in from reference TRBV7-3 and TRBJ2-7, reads GAGVSQTPSNKVTEKGKYVELRCDPISGHTALYWYRQSLGQGPEFLIYFQGTGAADDSGLPNDRFFAVRPEGSVSTLKIQRTERGDSAVYLCASSLTSGHIHEQYFGPGTRLTVT.

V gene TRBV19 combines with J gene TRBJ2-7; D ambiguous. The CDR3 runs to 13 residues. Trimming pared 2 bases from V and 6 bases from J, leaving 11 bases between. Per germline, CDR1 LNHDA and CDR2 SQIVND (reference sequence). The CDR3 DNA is TGTGCCAGTAGTATAAGCCCCGACGGCGAGCAGTACTTC. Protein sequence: CASSISPDGEQYF.

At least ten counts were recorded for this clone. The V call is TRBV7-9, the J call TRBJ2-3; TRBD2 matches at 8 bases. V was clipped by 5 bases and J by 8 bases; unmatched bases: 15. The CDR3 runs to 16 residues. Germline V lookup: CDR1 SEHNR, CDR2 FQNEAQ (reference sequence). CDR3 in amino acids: CASSQFGGPREGTQYF. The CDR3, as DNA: TGTGCCAGCAGCCAGTTCGGCGGGCCCCGGGAGGGTACGCAGTATTTT.

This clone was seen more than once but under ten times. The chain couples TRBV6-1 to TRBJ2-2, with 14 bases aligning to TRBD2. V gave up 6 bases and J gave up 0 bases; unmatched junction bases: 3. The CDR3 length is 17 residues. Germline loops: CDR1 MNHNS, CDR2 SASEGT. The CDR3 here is CASRGLAGVSNTGELFF. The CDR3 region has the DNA TGTGCCAGCAGGGGACTAGCGGGGGTATCGAACACCGGGGAGCTGTTTTTT.

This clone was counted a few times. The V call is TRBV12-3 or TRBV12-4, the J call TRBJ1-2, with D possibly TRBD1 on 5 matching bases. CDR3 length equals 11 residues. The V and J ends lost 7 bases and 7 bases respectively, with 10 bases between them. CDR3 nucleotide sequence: TGTGCCAGCATCAAGGGGACTGGCTACACCTTC. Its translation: CASIKGTGYTF.

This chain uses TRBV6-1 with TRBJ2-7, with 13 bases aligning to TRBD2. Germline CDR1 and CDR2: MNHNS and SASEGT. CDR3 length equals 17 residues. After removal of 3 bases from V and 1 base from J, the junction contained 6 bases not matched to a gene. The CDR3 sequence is CASSDGLAGVTSYEQYF. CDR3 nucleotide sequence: TGTGCCAGCAGTGACGGACTAGCGGGAGTAACATCCTACGAGCAGTACTTC.

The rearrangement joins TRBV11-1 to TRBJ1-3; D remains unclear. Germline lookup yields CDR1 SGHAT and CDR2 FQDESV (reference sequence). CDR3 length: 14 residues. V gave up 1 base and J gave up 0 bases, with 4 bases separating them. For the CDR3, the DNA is TGTGCCAGCAGCTTAGAAGTCTCTGGAAACACCATATATTTT. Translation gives CASSLEVSGNTIYF. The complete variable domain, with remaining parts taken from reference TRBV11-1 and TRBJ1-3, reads EAEVAQSPRYKITEKSQAVAFWCDPISGHATLYWYRQILGQGPELLVQFQDESVVDDSQLPKDRFSAERLKGVDSTLKIQPAELGDSAMYLCASSLEVSGNTIYFGEGSWLTVV.

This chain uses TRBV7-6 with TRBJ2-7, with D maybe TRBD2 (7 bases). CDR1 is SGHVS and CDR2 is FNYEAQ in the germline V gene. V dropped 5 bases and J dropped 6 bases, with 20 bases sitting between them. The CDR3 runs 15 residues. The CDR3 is CASSQDSGGLFEQYF. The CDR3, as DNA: TGTGCCAGCAGCCAAGACTCCGGGGGGCTTTTCGAGCAGTACTTC.

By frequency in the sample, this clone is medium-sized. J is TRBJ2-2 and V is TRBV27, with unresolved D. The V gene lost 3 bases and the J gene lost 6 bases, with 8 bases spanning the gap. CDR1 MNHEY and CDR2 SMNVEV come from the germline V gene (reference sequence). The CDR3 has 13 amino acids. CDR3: CASSLWLAGELFF. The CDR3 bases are TGTGCCAGCAGTTTGTGGTTGGCCGGGGAGCTGTTTTTT.